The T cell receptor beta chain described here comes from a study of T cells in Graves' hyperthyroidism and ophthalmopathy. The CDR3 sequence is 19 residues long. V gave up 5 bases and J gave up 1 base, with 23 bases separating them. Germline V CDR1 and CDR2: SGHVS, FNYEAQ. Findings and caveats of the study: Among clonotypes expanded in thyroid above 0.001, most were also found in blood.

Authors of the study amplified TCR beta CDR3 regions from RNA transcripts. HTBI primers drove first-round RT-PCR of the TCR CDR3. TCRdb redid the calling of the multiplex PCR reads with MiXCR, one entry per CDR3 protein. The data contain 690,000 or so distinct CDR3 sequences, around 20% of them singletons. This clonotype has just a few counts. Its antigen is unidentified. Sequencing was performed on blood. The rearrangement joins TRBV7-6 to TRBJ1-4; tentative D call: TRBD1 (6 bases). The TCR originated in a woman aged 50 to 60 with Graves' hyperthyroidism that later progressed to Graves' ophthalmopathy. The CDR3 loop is CASSPRTAAMGGTNEKLFF. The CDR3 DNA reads TGTGCCAGCAGCCCAAGGACAGCAGCCATGGGTGGAACTAATGAAAAACTGTTTTTT. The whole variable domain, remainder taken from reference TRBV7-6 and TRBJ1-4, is GAGVSQSPRYKVTKRGQDVALRCDPISGHVSLYWYRQALGQGPEFLTYFNYEAQQDKSGLPNDRFSAERPEGSISTLTIQRTEQRDSAMYRCASSPRTAAMGGTNEKLFFGSGTQLSVL.